The 3 T cell receptor beta chains in this list originate from one sample, sequenced in a study of vaccination and CD4 T cells after COVID-19 (dated by TCRdb to between 2021 and 2022). What these receptors recognize is not known. Libraries came from PCR. Reads for this sample came from an Illumina iSeq 100. TCR sequencing of DNA from cultured CD4+ T cells used the Oncomine TCR Beta short-read assay at the Johns Hopkins FTIC core. The public reads were quality trimmed at Q25 with fastp and then assembled into clones with MiXCR by TCRdb, keeping productive beta chains. Entries that share a CDR3 protein sequence are merged under the most common genes and DNA. This sample comprises 25,000 to 30,000 distinct CDR3 sequences, around 50% of them detected only once. Over 25% of the sample lies in the top ten. In the paper's terms, the treatment or condition label means: roughly nine-day PBMC culture with coronavirus spike peptide pools or control peptides (ViraFEST assay).

Sequenced here: CD4+ T cells from blood, cultured in vitro, sampled before SARS-CoV-2 vaccination. The receptors originated from a human donor who received a COVID-19 vaccine.

This clonotype was picked up a small number of times. The chain is built from TRBV7-2 and TRBJ2-5, with 10 bases lining up with TRBD2. CDR3 size: 15 residues. The germline V gene has CDR1 SGHTA and CDR2 FQGNSA. With V trimmed by 1 base and J by 3 bases, 2 bases remained unmatched. The DNA of the CDR3 is TGTGCCAGCAGCTTAGGGACTAGCGGCGAAGAGACCCAGTACTTC. Amino acid sequence: CASSLGTSGEETQYF.

This chain joins TRBV10-3 and TRBJ1-4; tentative D call: TRBD1 (6 bases). The CDR3 contains 14 residues. The germline gives CDR1 ENHRY, CDR2 SYGVKD. The V gene lost 11 bases and the J gene lost 5 bases, with 18 bases spanning the gap. CDR3 sequence: CAAWSGGLNEKLFF. DNA of the CDR3: TGTGCCGCGTGGAGTGGGGGCCTGAATGAAAAACTGTTTTTT.

This clonotype was detected only once. The junction departs from germline at one end; a sequencing error may be responsible. This rearrangement joins TRBV2 to TRBJ1-6; D is ambiguous. Germline V gene data show CDR1 as SNHLY and CDR2 as FYNNEI. This CDR3 is 16 amino acids long. The CDR3 DNA reads as TGTGCCGGCAGTGAAGCCCTAATCTCCTATAATTCACCCCTCCACTTT. Protein sequence: CAGSEALISYNSPLHF.